This T cell receptor (beta chain) stems from a study of tissue T cells after allogeneic stem cell transplantation. Findings and caveats of the study: Blood and spleen captured only part of the tissue TCR repertoire. This small cohort was clinically heterogeneous, and sampling depth was a limitation. Within patients, tissue anatomy strongly shaped TCR repertoire composition. Which tissue TCRs were alloreactive or antigen-specific was not determined. Some clones might be persisting host cells.

Only in-frame clones appear in the TCRdb table, and some are missing; sequencing was by immunoSEQ multiplex PCR. The top ten hold 0.75% to 1% of the sample, which has about 17,000 clones, 55% to 75% seen once. The CDR3 extends over 16 amino acids. The germline V gene encodes CDR1 FNHDT and CDR2 SITEND (reference sequence). V lost 4 bases, J lost 6 bases, and 7 bases stayed unmatched. For this clone: Its matching antigen is unknown. These gene names are mouse names. The missing CDR3 end, 1 residue past where the read stops, is filled in from the germline J gene.

The chain carries TRBV19 and TRBJ2-4; 14 nucleotides match TRBD2. The receptor's source is a female BALB/c mouse in good health. The strain bears MHC haplotype H2-d. The material sequenced was spleen. The CDR3 DNA, read in part, is TGTGCCAGCAGTTCCGGGACTGGGGGGGCGCTGAACACCTTGTAC. The encoded protein is CASSSGTGGALNTLY. The CDR3 reads in full as CASSSGTGGALNTLYF.